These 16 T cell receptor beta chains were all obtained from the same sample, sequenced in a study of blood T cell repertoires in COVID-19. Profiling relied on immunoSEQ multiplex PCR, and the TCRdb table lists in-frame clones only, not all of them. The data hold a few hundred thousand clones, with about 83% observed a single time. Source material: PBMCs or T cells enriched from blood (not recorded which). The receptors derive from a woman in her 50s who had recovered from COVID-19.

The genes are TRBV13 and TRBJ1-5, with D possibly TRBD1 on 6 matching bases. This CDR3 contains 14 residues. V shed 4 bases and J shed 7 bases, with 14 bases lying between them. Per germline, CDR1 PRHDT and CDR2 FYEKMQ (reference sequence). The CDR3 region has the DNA TGTGCCAGCAGCTCGTCAGGGGATGGCCAGCCCCAGCATTTT. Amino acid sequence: CASSSSGDGQPQHF.

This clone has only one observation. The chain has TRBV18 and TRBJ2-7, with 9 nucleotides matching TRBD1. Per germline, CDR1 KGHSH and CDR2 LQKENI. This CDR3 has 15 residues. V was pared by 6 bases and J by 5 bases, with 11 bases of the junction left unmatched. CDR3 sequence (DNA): TGTGCCAGCTCCCCGGAGGGACAGGGACTAAACGAGCAGTACTTC. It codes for CASSPEGQGLNEQYF.

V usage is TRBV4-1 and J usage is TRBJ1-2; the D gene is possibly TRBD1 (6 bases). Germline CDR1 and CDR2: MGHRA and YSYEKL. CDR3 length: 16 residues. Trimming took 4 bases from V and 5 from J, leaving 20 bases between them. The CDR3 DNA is TGCGCCAGCAGCCGCCGTCCAGAGGACAGAAATTATGGCTACACCTTC. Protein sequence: CASSRRPEDRNYGYTF.

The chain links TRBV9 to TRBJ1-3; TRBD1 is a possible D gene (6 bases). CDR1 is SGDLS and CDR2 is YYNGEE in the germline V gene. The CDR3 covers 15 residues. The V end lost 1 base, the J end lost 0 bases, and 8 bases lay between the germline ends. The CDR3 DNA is TGTGCCAGCAGCGTAAACAGGGACTCTGGAAACACCATATATTTT. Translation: CASSVNRDSGNTIYF.

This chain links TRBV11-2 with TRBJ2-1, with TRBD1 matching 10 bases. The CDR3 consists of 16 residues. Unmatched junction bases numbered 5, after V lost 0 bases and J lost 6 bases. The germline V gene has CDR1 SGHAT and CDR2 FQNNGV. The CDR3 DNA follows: TGTGCCAGCAGCTTAGATCTCGGACAGGGGGTCAATGAGCAGTTCTTC. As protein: CASSLDLGQGVNEQFF.

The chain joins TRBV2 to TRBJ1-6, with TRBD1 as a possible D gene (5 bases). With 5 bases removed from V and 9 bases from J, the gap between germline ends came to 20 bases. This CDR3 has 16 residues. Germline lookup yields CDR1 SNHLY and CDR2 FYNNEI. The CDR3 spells CASSLRTGVMVSPLHF. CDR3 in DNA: TGTGCCAGCAGTTTGAGAACGGGGGTTATGGTTTCACCCCTCCACTTT.

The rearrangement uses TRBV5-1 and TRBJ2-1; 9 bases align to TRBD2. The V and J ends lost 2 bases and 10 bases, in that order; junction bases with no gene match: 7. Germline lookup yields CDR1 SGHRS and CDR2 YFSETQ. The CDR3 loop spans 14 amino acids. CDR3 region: CASSFAGGYREQFF. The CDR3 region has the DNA TGCGCCAGCAGCTTCGCGGGGGGGTATAGAGAGCAGTTCTTC. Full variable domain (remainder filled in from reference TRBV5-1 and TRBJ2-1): KAGVTQTPRYLIKTRGQQVTLSCSPISGHRSVSWYQQTPGQGLQFLFEYFSETQRNKGNFPGRFSGRQFSNSRSEMNVSTLELGDSALYLCASSFAGGYREQFFGPGTRLTVL.

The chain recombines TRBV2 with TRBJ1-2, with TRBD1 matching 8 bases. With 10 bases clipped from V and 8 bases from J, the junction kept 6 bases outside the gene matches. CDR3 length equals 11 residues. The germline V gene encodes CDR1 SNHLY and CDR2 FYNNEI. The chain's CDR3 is CATAGGSGYTF. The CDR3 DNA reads TGTGCCACCGCAGGGGGCAGCGGCTACACCTTC. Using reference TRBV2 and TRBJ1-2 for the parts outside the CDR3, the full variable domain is EPEVTQTPSHQVTQMGQEVILRCVPISNHLYFYWYRQILGQKVEFLVSFYNNEISEKSEIFDDQFSVERPDGSNFTLKIRSTKLEDSAMYFCATAGGSGYTFGSGTRLTVV.

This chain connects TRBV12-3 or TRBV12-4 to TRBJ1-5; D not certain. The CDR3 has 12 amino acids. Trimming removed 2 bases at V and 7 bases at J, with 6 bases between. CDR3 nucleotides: TGTGCCAGCAGTTTATCAGAACAGCCCCAGCATTTT. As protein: CASSLSEQPQHF.

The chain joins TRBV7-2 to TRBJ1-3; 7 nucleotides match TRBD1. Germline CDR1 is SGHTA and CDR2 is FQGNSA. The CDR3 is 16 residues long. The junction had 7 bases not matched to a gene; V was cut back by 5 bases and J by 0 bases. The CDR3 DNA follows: TGTGCCAGCAGCGACAGGACAGGTCGCTCTGGAAACACCATATATTTT. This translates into CASSDRTGRSGNTIYF.

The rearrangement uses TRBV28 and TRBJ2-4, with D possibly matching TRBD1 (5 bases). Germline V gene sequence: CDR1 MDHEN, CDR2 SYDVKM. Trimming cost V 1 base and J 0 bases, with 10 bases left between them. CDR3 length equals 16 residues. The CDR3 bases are TGTGCCAGCAGTTTATTGTCAGGGTTAGCCAAAAACATTCAGTACTTC. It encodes CASSLLSGLAKNIQYF.

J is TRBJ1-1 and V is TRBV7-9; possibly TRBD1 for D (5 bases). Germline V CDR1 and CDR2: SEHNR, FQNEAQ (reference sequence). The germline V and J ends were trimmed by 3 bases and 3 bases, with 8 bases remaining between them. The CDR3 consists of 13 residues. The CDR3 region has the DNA TGTGCCAGCAGCTTTTCGGGGGACACTGAAGCTTTCTTT. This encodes CASSFSGDTEAFF.

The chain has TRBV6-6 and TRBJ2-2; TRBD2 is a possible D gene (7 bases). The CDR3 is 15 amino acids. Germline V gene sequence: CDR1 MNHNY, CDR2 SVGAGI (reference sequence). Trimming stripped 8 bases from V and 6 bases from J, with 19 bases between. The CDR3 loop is CASAGGQLYAGELFF. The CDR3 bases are TGTGCCAGCGCCGGGGGGCAGCTCTACGCCGGGGAGCTGTTTTTT.

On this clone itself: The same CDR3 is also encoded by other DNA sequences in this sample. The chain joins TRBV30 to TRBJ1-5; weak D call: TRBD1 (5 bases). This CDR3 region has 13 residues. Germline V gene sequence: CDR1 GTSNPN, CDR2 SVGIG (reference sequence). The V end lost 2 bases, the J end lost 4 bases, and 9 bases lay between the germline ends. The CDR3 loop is CAWSLGGNQPQHF. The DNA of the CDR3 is TGTGCCTGGAGTCTGGGGGGGAATCAGCCCCAGCATTTT.

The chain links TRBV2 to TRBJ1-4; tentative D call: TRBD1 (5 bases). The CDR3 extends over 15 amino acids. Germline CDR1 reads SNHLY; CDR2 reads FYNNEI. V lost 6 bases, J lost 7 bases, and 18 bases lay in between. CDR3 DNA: TGTGCCAGCAGCGAAACCGTCTCCGGGGGTGAAAAACTGTTTTTT. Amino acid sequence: CASSETVSGGEKLFF.

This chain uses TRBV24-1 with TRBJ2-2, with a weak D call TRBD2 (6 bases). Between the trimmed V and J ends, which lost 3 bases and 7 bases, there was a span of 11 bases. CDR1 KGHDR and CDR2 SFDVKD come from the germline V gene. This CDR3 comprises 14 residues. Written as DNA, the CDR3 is TGTGCCACCAGTGATGGAGGGATGGGCGGGGAGCTGTTTTTT. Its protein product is CATSDGGMGGELFF.